The text below deals with one TCR beta chain. These data originate in a study of shared clonotypes between healthy human individuals. The method was immunoSEQ multiplex PCR; TCRdb's version includes in-frame clones alone and lacks a portion of them. The profile shows approximately 2.5 million clones, around 94% of them singletons. The CDR3 is 15 amino acids. Germline trimming cut 4 bases from V and 2 bases from J; bases unmatched to any gene: 6. Germline V gives CDR1 LGHNA, CDR2 YSLEER. This sequence originates from a man younger than 35 in good health. The sample consisted of naive CD4+ T cells sorted from blood. Subset meaning: CD45RA+ positively selected. The chain is built from TRBV4-3 and TRBJ2-7, with 9 bases identical to TRBD1. The CDR3 protein is CASSRTGTGPYEQYF. The CDR3 DNA is TGCGCCAGCAGCCGAACCGGGACAGGGCCCTACGAGCAGTACTTC.